One and the same sample provided the 16 T cell receptor beta chains below, sequenced in a study of OX40 agonist ivuxolimab in advanced cancers. Clones were read by immunoSEQ multiplex PCR, and TCRdb kept only the in-frame ones, dropping some. This sample has about 99,000 clones; approximately 94% occur once, and the top ten carry 0.15% to 0.2%. The specimen comprised CD4+ or CD8+ T cells sorted from blood, sampled in a trial of the OX40 agonist ivuxolimab. Receptors originate from an adult with an advanced solid tumor such as melanoma, head and neck, liver or kidney cancer.

To note about this clone: One end of the junction varies from germline; a read error may be responsible. The J gene is TRBJ2-1, the V gene TRBV7-7; 8 bases agree with TRBD1. The CDR3 spans 15 residues. CDR1 and CDR2 from the germline V gene are SSHAT and FNYEAQ (reference sequence). CDR3 protein: CASSLDRAAYNEQFF. The CDR3 DNA follows: TGTGCTAGCAGCTTGGACAGGGCTGCCTACAATGAGCAGTTCTTC. Full variable domain (missing parts from reference TRBV7-7 and TRBJ2-1): GAGVSQSPRYKVTKRGQDVTLRCDPISSHATLYWYQQALGQGPEFLTYFNYEAQPDKSGLPSDRFSAERPEGSISTLTIQRTEQRDSAMYRCASSLDRAAYNEQFFGPGTRLTVL.

The chain joins TRBV9 to TRBJ2-1; no clear D gene. V was trimmed by 3 bases and J by 4 bases, leaving 5 bases between them. CDR1 and CDR2 from the germline V gene are SGDLS and YYNGEE. CDR3 length: 12 residues. For the CDR3, the DNA is TGTGCCAGCAGCGCCCCATACAATGAGCAGTTCTTC. Translated: CASSAPYNEQFF.

The chain couples TRBV19 to TRBJ1-4; 8 nucleotides agree with TRBD1. The germline CDR1 and CDR2 sequences are LNHDA and SQIVND (reference sequence). V lost 6 bases to trimming and J lost 10 bases; unmatched junction nucleotides: 13. This CDR3 has 15 residues. The CDR3 loop reads CASSPFRDRSGKLFF. CDR3 sequence (DNA): TGTGCCAGTAGCCCTTTCCGGGACAGGTCGGGAAAACTGTTTTTT.

This clone occurred once. This sequence joins TRBV9 and TRBJ1-1; D may be TRBD1 (6 bases). CDR3 length: 14 residues. Germline loops: CDR1 SGDLS, CDR2 YYNGEE. The germline V and J ends were trimmed by 4 bases and 1 base, with 11 bases remaining between them. The CDR3 here is CASSSPGQNTEAFF. The CDR3, as DNA: TGTGCCAGCAGCTCACCGGGACAGAACACTGAAGCTTTCTTT. Full variable domain (remainder filled in from reference TRBV9 and TRBJ1-1): DSGVTQTPKHLITATGQRVTLRCSPRSGDLSVYWYQQSLDQGLQFLIQYYNGEERAKGNILERFSAQQFPDLHSELNLSSLELGDSALYFCASSSPGQNTEAFFGQGTRLTVV.

The sample holds one count of this clone. The chain recombines TRBV7-8 with TRBJ1-1; weak D call: TRBD1 (5 bases). The CDR3 totals 14 residues. Germline CDR1 SGHVS, CDR2 FQNEAQ. With 6 bases removed from V and 1 base from J, the gap between germline ends came to 12 bases. CDR3 nucleotides: TGTGCCAGCAGTCCGGAAGGGGCGAACACTGAAGCTTTCTTT. This encodes CASSPEGANTEAFF.

This clone was seen just once. This chain connects TRBV5-1 to TRBJ2-2; 7 bases are shared with TRBD1. Trimming at V came to 1 base and at J to 7 bases, leaving 10 bases not matched to a gene. CDR1 SGHRS and CDR2 YFSETQ come from the germline V gene. This CDR3 contains 16 residues. The CDR3 is CASSLMATGPDGELFF. In nucleotides, the CDR3 is TGCGCCAGCAGCTTGATGGCGACAGGGCCGGACGGGGAGCTGTTTTTT.

The chain joins TRBV27 to TRBJ2-1; D perhaps matches TRBD1 (5 bases). The CDR3 sequence is 14 residues long. CDR1 MNHEY and CDR2 SMNVEV come from the germline V gene (reference sequence). Deletions cut 4 bases from V and 8 bases from J, with 15 bases between. The CDR3: CASSSKDSSDEQFF. The CDR3 bases are TGTGCCAGCAGTTCGAAAGACAGCTCGGATGAGCAGTTCTTC.

In this sample, this clone turned up a few times. V and J are TRBV7-3 and TRBJ1-1; 7 nucleotides agree with TRBD1. The germline gives CDR1 SGHTA, CDR2 FQGTGA. The trim removed 5 bases at V and 5 bases at J, leaving 5 bases unmatched. This CDR3 contains 13 residues. CDR3 DNA: TGTGCCAGCAGCCTAGGGGGCTGGACTGAAGCTTTCTTT. It encodes CASSLGGWTEAFF.

The chain uses TRBV15 and TRBJ2-3, with 7 nucleotides matching TRBD1. The ends lost 3 bases at V and 9 bases at J; junction bases unmatched: 12. CDR1 is LNHNV, CDR2 YYDKDF, per germline (reference sequence). The CDR3 is 15 amino acids. The CDR3 DNA reads as TGTGCCACCAGCAGTGACAGGGTACGGGGATACACGCAGTATTTT. This encodes CATSSDRVRGYTQYF.

V usage is TRBV5-1 and J usage is TRBJ2-7; the D is unclear. CDR1 and CDR2 from the germline V gene are SGHRS and YFSETQ. Deletions cut 4 bases from V and 3 bases from J, with 11 bases between. CDR3 length: 13 amino acids. The DNA of the CDR3 is TGCGCCAGCAGCACCGGCCGCCTCTACGAGCAGTACTTC. Translation: CASSTGRLYEQYF.

At least ten counts were recorded for this clone. V gene TRBV9 combines with J gene TRBJ1-6; 8 nucleotides match TRBD1. The CDR3 covers 15 residues. CDR1 is SGDLS and CDR2 is YYNGEE in the germline V gene. V lost 4 bases and J lost 5; bases outside the gene matches: 5. In DNA form, the CDR3 reads TGTGCCAGCAGCCGTCACAGGGGGAATAATTCACCCCTCCACTTT. Translation gives CASSRHRGNNSPLHF.

The chain couples TRBV29-1 to TRBJ1-4; 10 bases match TRBD1. Trimming at V came to 7 bases and at J to 5 bases, leaving 4 bases not matched to a gene. The germline CDR1 and CDR2 sequences are SQVTM and ANQGSEA. This CDR3 is built from 13 residues. The CDR3, as DNA: TGCAGCGCCATGGGACAGGGGAATGAAAAACTGTTTTTT. This sequence encodes CSAMGQGNEKLFF.

CDR3 in amino acids: CASSYGLADYNEQFF. DNA of the CDR3: TGTGCCAGCAGTTACGGACTAGCGGATTACAATGAGCAGTTCTTC. This chain uses TRBV6-6 with TRBJ2-1; 10 bases line up with TRBD2. The CDR3 contains 15 residues. Germline trimming cut 2 bases from V and 4 bases from J; bases unmatched to any gene: 2. Looked up from germline, CDR1 is MNHNY and CDR2 is SVGAGI (reference sequence).

This sequence joins TRBV6-1 and TRBJ1-1, with D maybe TRBD1 (6 bases). In germline, CDR1 is MNHNS, CDR2 SASEGT. This CDR3 is built from 14 residues. The V end lost 1 base, the J end lost 7 bases, and 13 bases lay between the germline ends. The CDR3, as DNA: TGTGCCAGCAGTGAAGGGTACAGGGAGGGTGAAGCTTTCTTT. The encoded protein is CASSEGYREGEAFF.

The chain couples TRBV30 to TRBJ2-7; no firm D call. With 3 bases removed from V and 4 bases from J, the gap between germline ends came to 19 bases. Germline V gene sequence: CDR1 GTSNPN, CDR2 SVGIG (reference sequence). This CDR3 contains 15 residues. CDR3 DNA sequence: TGTGCCTGGAGCGGAACGGGTTCTCGAATTTACGAGCAGTACTTC. The encoded protein is CAWSGTGSRIYEQYF.

V gene TRBV29-1 combines with J gene TRBJ2-2; D may be TRBD1 (6 bases). This CDR3 has 13 residues. Germline-derived CDR1 and CDR2 are SQVTM and ANQGSEA. The germline V and J ends were trimmed by 6 bases and 1 base, with 9 bases remaining between them. The CDR3 DNA reads as TGCAGCGTCGAGGGACAGAACACCGGGGAGCTGTTTTTT. Translating it yields CSVEGQNTGELFF.